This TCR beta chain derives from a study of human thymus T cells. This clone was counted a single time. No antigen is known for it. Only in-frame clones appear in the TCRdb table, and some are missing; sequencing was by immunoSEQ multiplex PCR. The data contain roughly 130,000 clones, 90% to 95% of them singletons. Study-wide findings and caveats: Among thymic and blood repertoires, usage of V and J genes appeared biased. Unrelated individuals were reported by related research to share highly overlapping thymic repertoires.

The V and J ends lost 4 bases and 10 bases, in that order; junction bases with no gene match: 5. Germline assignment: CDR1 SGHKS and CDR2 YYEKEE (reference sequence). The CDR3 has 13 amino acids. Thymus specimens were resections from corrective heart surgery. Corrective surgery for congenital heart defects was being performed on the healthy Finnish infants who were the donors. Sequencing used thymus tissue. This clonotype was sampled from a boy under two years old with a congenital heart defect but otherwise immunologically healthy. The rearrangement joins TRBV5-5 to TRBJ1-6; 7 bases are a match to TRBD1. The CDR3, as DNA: TGTGCCAGCAGCCACAGGGGTAACTCACCCCTCCACTTT. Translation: CASSHRGNSPLHF. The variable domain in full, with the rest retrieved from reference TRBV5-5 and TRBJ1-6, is DAGVTQSPTHLIKTRGQQVTLRCSPISGHKSVSWYQQVLGQGPQFIFQYYEKEERGRGNFPDRFSARQFPNYSSELNVNALLLGDSALYLCASSHRGNSPLHFGNGTRLTVT.